The next 2 T cell receptor beta chains were all read from a single sample in a study of a mutant IDH1 vaccine in newly diagnosed glioma. Time point of the sample: week 47, end of study. Every single dose of the vaccine, 300 ug of mutant IDH1 20-mer peptide, came with topical imiquimod. Generated by immunoSEQ multiplex PCR, the TCRdb table keeps only in-frame clones and is missing some. Of 40,000 to 50,000 clones in the sample, 70% to 85% were seen once. What these receptors recognize is not known. The sequenced sample was PBMCs, obtained from a glioma patient whose treatment included an IDH1 peptide vaccine. The receptors stem from a man aged 18 to 29 with glioma. Some clones in this sample may be carry-over from other donors' samples.

The rearrangement uses TRBV9 and TRBJ2-6; perhaps D is TRBD1 or TRBD2 (5 bases each). The germline V gene has CDR1 SGDLS and CDR2 YYNGEE. With 0 bases removed from V and 0 bases from J, the gap between germline ends came to 10 bases. The length of the CDR3 is 17 residues. The CDR3 DNA follows: TGTGCCAGCAGCGTAGATGAGGGGAGCTCTGGGGCCAACGTCCTGACTTTC. Amino acid sequence: CASSVDEGSSGANVLTF.

The chain employs TRBV10-3 and TRBJ1-2; TRBD1 might be the D (6 bases). This CDR3 has 15 residues. V lost 5 bases and J 8 bases, leaving 21 bases between the germline ends. Germline assignment: CDR1 ENHRY and CDR2 SYGVKD. As DNA, the CDR3 is TGTGCCATCAGTAGTCCCGGGACATTGGTGGGGGGCTACACCTTC. The encoded protein is CAISSPGTLVGGYTF.